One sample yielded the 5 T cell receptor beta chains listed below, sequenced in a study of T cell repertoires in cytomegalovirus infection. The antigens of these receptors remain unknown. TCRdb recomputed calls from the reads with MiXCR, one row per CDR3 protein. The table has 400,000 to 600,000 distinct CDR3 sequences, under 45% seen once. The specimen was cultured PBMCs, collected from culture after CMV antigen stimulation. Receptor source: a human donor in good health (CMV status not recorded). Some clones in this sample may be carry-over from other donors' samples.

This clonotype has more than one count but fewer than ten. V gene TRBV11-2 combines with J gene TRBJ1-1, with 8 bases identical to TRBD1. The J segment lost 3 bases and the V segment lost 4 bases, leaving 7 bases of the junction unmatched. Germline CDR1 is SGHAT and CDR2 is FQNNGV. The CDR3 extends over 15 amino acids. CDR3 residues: CASSSAGGADTEAFF. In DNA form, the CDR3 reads TGTGCCAGCAGCTCGGCAGGGGGCGCGGACACTGAAGCTTTCTTT.

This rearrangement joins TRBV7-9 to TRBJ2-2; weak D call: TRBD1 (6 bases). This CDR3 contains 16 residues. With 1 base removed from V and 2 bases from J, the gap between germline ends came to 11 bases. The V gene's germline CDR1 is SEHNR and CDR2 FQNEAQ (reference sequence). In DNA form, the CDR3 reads TGTGCCAGCAGCTTAGTGGGGACACGAAACACCGGGGAGCTGTTTTTT. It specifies CASSLVGTRNTGELFF.

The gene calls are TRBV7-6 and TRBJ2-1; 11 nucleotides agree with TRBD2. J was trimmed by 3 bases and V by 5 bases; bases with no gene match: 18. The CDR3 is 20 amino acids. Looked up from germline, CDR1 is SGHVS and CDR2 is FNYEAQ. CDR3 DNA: TGTGCCAGCAGCCAACGCATGAATAGCGGGAGGGCAAGGTACTACAATGAGCAGTTCTTC. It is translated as CASSQRMNSGRARYYNEQFF.

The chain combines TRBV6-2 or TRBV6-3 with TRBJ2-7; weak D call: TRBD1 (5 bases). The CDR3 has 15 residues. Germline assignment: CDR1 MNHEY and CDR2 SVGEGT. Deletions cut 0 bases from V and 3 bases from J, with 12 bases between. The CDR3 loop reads CASSYSPGMDYEQYF. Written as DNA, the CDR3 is TGTGCCAGCAGTTACTCGCCAGGGATGGACTACGAGCAGTACTTC.

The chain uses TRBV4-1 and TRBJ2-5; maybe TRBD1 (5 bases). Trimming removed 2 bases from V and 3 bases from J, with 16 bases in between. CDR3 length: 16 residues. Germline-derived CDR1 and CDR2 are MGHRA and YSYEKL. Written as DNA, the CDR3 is TGCGCCAGCAGCCAACTCTCAGGGTGGTCAAAAGAGACCCAGTACTTC. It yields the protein CASSQLSGWSKETQYF.